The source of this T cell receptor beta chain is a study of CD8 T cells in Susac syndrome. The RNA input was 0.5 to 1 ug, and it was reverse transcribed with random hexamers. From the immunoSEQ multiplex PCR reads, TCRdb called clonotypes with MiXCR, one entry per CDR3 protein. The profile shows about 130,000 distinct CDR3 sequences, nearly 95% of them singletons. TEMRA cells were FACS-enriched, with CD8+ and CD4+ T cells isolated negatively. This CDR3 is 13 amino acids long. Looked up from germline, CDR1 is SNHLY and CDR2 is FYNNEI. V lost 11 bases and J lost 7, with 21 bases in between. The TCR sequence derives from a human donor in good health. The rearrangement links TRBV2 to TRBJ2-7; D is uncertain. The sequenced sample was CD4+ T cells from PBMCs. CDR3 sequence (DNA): TGTGCCTCCTATAGGTCCCCTGCGGCGGAGCAGTACTTC. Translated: CASYRSPAAEQYF.